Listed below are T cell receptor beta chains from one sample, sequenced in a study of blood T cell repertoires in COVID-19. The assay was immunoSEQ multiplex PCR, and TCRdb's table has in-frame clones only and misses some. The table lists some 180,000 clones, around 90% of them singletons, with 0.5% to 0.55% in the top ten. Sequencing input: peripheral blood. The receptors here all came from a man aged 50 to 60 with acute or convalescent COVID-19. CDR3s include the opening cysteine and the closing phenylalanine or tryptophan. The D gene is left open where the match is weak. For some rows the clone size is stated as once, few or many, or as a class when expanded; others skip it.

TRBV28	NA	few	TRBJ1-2	CASSLGQNYGYTF	TGTGCCAGCAGTTTAGGACAGAACTATGGCTACACCTTC
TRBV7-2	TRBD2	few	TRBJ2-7	CASSFQREGYEQYF	TGTGCCAGCAGCTTCCAGCGGGAAGGCTACGAGCAGTACTTC
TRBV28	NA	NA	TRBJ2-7	CASTWAGSNYEQYF	TGTGCCAGCACCTGGGCGGGCAGCAACTACGAGCAGTACTTC
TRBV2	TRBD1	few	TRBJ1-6	CASSESGTGYSSPLHF	TGTGCCAGCAGTGAATCAGGGACAGGGTATAGTTCACCCCTCCACTTT
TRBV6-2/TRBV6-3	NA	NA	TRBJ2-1	CASSKWGLSSSYNEQFF	TGTGCCAGCAGTAAGTGGGGGCTTAGTAGCTCCTACAATGAGCAGTTCTTC
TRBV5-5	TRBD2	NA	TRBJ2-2	CASSGGLAGGRDGELFF	TGTGCCAGCAGCGGGGGACTAGCGGGAGGTCGGGACGGGGAGCTGTTTTTT
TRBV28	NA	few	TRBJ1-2	CASSPQDTGGYTF	TGTGCCAGCAGTCCTCAGGACACAGGTGGCTACACCTTC
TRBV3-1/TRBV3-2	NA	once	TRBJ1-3	CASSQGFYQLAGNTIYF	TGTGCCAGCAGCCAAGGGTTCTACCAACTCGCTGGAAACACCATATATTTT
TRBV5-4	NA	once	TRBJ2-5	CASSLEGGQETQYF	TGTGCCAGCAGCTTGGAGGGGGGGCAAGAGACCCAGTACTTC
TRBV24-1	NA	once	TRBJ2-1	CATSTTAGGSSYNEQFF	TGTGCCACCAGTACCACGGCCGGCGGTAGCTCCTACAATGAGCAGTTCTTC
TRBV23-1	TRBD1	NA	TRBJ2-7	CASRPNPTGGESYEQYF	TGCGCCAGCAGACCCAATCCTACAGGGGGAGAAAGCTACGAGCAGTACTTC
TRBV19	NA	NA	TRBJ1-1	CASARSYHTEAFF	TGTGCCAGCGCACGGAGCTACCACACTGAAGCTTTCTTT